Presented here are 11 T cell receptor beta chains from one specimen sequenced in a study of blood T cell repertoires in COVID-19. The data were produced by immunoSEQ multiplex PCR, yet TCRdb's version contains in-frame clones alone and is incomplete. This table holds some 180,000 clones, around 84% found once. The sample consisted of peripheral blood. The receptors come from a human donor in a cohort sampled during active COVID-19.

Details on this clone: Other DNA sequences in the same sample also yield this CDR3. The V and J genes are TRBV19 and TRBJ2-1; TRBD2 matches 13 bases. Germline CDR1 and CDR2: LNHDA and SQIVND (reference sequence). V lost 6 bases to trimming and J lost 3 bases; unmatched junction nucleotides: 2. The CDR3 spans 15 residues. CDR3: CASSRTSGSYNEQFF. DNA for the CDR3: TGTGCCAGTAGCCGGACTAGCGGGAGCTACAATGAGCAGTTCTTC.

The chain joins TRBV6-5 to TRBJ1-2; D is unclear. CDR3 length equals 12 residues. Trimming stripped 6 bases from V and 11 bases from J, with 16 bases between. Germline-derived CDR1 and CDR2 are MNHEY and SVGAGI. The CDR3 coding sequence is TGTGCCAGCAGATTCTGGGAAGGAGGATACACCTTC. This encodes CASRFWEGGYTF.

This chain connects TRBV18 to TRBJ1-5, with TRBD1 as a possible D gene (6 bases). Per germline, CDR1 KGHSH and CDR2 LQKENI. The CDR3 sequence is 13 residues long. Trimming shortened V by 4 bases and J by 3 bases, and 7 bases separated the two germline ends. DNA of the CDR3: TGTGCCAGCTCACAGGGGGTCAATCAGCCCCAGCATTTT. Its translation is CASSQGVNQPQHF.

This clone has just a few counts. CDR3 region: CASSLGGRAGEQYF. In nucleotides, the CDR3 is TGCGCCAGCAGCTTAGGTGGGAGGGCTGGCGAGCAGTACTTC. The V and J genes are TRBV5-1 and TRBJ2-7; 7 bases are shared with TRBD2. Trimming removed 2 bases from V and 6 bases from J; junction bases left unmatched: 8. CDR1 is SGHRS and CDR2 is YFSETQ in the germline V gene. This CDR3 is built from 14 residues.

This clone has more than one count but fewer than ten. The chain uses TRBV28 and TRBJ2-1; D uncertain. Per the germline V gene, CDR1 is MDHEN and CDR2 is SYDVKM. The CDR3 is 11 amino acids. V lost 1 base and J lost 13, with 8 bases in between. CDR3 residues: CASSLSVLQFF. As DNA, the CDR3 is TGTGCCAGCAGTTTATCGGTCCTTCAGTTCTTC. Based on the CDR3 plus reference TRBV28 and TRBJ2-1, the full variable domain is DVKVTQSSRYLVKRTGEKVFLECVQDMDHENMFWYRQDPGLGLRLIYFSYDVKMKEKGDIPEGYSVSREKKERFSLILESASTNQTSMYLCASSLSVLQFFGPGTRLTVL.

The chain's CDR3 is CASSLDPLSSGRKVLDSEQFF. The CDR3 DNA sequence: TGCGCCAGCAGCTTGGACCCCTTGTCCAGCGGGAGGAAGGTTTTGGATTCTGAGCAGTTCTTC. This chain connects TRBV5-1 to TRBJ2-1; 9 bases align to TRBD2. This CDR3 is 21 amino acids long. Germline V lookup: CDR1 SGHRS, CDR2 YFSETQ. V dropped 0 bases and J dropped 9; count of bases not matched to a gene: 25.

This clone was recorded once. The chain couples TRBV28 to TRBJ2-1; D gene unclear. Germline V gene sequence: CDR1 MDHEN, CDR2 SYDVKM. There are 15 residues in the CDR3. Trimming removed 7 bases at V and 0 bases at J, with 13 bases between. As DNA, the CDR3 is TGTGCCAGCACCCTGTACCGGAGCTCCTACAATGAGCAGTTCTTC. Protein sequence: CASTLYRSSYNEQFF.

This chain joins TRBV10-2 and TRBJ2-7, with 8 bases aligning to TRBD1. The CDR3 loop spans 13 amino acids. V gave up 2 bases and J gave up 4 bases; unmatched junction bases: 1. Germline V CDR1 and CDR2: WSHSY, SAAADI. The CDR3 nucleotides are TGCGCCAGCAGTGAGACAGGGGGGTACGAGCAGTACTTC. Protein product: CASSETGGYEQYF.

For the CDR3, the DNA is TGTGCCAGCAAGGAGTCGGGCAATCAGCCCCAGCATTTT. It codes for CASKESGNQPQHF. The chain couples TRBV28 to TRBJ1-5, with D unclear. This CDR3 is built from 13 residues. V was trimmed by 7 bases and J by 2 bases, leaving 9 bases between them. Germline-derived CDR1 and CDR2 are MDHEN and SYDVKM.

The gene calls are TRBV27 and TRBJ2-5; D is unclear. The CDR3 loop spans 13 amino acids. With 2 bases removed from V and 0 bases from J, the gap between germline ends came to 4 bases. Germline CDR1 MNHEY, CDR2 SMNVEV (reference sequence). CDR3 nucleotide sequence: TGTGCCAGCAGTTTACCAGACCAAGAGACCCAGTACTTC. Its translation is CASSLPDQETQYF.

This clone was detected only once. This chain uses TRBV6-5 with TRBJ2-7; TRBD1 might be the D (6 bases). Trimming took 6 bases from V and 6 from J, leaving 15 bases between them. This CDR3 has 13 residues. CDR1 and CDR2 (germline): MNHEY, SVGAGI. The CDR3 protein is CASRGHEVAEQYF. CDR3 sequence (DNA): TGTGCCAGCAGGGGACATGAGGTAGCCGAGCAGTACTTC.